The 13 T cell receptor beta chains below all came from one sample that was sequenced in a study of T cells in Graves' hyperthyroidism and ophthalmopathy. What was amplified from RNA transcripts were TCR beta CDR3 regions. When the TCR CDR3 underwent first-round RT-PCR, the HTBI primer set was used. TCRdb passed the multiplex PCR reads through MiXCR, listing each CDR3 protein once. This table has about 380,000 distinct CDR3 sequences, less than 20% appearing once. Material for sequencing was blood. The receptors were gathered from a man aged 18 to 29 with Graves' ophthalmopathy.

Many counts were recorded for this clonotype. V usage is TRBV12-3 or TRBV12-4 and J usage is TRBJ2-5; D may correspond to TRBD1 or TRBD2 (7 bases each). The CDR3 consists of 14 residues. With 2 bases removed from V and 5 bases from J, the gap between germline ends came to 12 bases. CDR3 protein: CASSLWEGAETQYF. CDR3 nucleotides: TGTGCCAGCAGTTTATGGGAGGGGGCTGAGACCCAGTACTTC.

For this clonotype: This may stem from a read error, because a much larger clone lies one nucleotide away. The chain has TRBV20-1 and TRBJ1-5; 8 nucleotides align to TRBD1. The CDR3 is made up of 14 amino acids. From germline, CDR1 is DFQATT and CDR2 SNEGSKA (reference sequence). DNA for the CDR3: TGCAGTGCGTTCTCAGGGGGCTTCAATCAGCCCCTGCATTTT. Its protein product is CSAFSGGFNQPLHF.

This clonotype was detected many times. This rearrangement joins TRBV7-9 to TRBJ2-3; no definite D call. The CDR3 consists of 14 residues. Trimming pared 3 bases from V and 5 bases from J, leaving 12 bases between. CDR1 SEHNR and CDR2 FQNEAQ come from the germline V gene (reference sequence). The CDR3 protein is CASSLNAHRDTQYF. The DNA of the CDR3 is TGTGCCAGCAGCTTGAACGCCCACAGAGATACGCAGTATTTT.

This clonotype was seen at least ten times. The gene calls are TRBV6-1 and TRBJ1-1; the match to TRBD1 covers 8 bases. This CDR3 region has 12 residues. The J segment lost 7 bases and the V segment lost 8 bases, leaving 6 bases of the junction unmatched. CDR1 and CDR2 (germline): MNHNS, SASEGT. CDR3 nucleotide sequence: TGTGCCAGCCCAGGGGGCCGCCGTGAAGCTTTCTTT. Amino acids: CASPGGRREAFF.

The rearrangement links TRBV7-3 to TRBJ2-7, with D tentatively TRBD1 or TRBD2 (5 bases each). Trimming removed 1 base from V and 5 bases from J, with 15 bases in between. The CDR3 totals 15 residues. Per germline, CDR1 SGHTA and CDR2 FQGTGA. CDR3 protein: CASSLRDRPGDEQYF. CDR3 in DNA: TGTGCCAGCAGCTTAAGGGACCGCCCCGGCGACGAGCAGTACTTC.

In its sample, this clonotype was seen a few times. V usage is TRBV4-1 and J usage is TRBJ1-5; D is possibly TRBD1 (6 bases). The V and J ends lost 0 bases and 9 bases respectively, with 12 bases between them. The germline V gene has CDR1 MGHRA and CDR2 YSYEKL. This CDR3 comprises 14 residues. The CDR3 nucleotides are TGCGCCAGCAGCCAAGAATCGGGGGCTCTGCCCCAGCATTTT. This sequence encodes CASSQESGALPQHF.

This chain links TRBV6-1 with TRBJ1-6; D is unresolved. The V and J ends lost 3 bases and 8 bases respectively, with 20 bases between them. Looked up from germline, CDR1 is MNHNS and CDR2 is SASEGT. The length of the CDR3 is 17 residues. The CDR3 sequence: CASSEDPFLSSHSPLHF. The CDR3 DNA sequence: TGTGCCAGCAGTGAGGACCCGTTTTTGAGCTCCCATTCACCCCTCCACTTT.

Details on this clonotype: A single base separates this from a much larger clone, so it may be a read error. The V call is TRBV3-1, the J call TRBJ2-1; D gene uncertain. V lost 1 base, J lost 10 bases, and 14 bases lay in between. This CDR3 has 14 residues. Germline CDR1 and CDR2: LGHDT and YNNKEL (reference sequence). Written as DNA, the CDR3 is TGTGCCAGCAGCCAAGGGAGTAGGTCCTACGAGCAGTTCTTC. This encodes CASSQGSRSYEQFF.

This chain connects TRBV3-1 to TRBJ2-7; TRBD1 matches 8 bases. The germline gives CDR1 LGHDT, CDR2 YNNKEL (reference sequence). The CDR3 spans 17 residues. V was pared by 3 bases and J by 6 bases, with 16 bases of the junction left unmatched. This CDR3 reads CASSQAETGATPGEQYF. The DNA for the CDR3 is TGTGCCAGCAGCCAGGCCGAGACAGGGGCTACCCCAGGCGAGCAGTACTTC.

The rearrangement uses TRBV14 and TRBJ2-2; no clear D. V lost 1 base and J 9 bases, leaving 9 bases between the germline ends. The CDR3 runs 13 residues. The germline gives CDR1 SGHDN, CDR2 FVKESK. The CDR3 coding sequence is TGTGCCAGCAGCCAAGGAGGCGTCAGGGAGCTGTTTTTT. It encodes CASSQGGVRELFF.

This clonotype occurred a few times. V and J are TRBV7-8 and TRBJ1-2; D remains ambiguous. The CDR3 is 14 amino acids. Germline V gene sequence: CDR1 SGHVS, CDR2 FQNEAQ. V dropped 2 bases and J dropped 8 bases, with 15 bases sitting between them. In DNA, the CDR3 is TGTGCCAGCAGCTTATCGGTGGCGCCCAGAGGCTACACCTTC. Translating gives CASSLSVAPRGYTF.

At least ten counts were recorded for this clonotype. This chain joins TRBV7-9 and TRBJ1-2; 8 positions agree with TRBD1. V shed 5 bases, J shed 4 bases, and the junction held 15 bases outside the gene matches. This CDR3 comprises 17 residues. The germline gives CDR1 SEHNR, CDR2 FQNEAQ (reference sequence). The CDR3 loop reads CASSPPEVQGDLYGYTF. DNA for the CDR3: TGTGCCAGCAGCCCTCCCGAAGTACAGGGGGACCTCTATGGCTACACCTTC. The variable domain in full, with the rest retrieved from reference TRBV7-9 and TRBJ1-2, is DTGVSQNPRHKITKRGQNVTFRCDPISEHNRLYWYRQTLGQGPEFLTYFQNEAQLEKSRLLSDRFSAERPKGSFSTLEIQRTEQGDSAMYLCASSPPEVQGDLYGYTFGSGTRLTVV.

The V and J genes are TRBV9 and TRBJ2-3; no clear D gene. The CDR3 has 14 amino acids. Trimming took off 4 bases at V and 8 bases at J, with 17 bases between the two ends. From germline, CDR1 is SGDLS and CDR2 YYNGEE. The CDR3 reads CASSIGPALGTQYF. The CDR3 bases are TGTGCCAGCAGCATCGGCCCAGCGCTGGGTACGCAGTATTTT.